The rows below give T cell receptor beta chains drawn from one sample of a study of CD8 T cells in Susac syndrome. One entry per CDR3 protein, called by TCRdb with MiXCR from the immunoSEQ multiplex PCR reads. The sample contains about 85,000 distinct CDR3 sequences, roughly 93% of which appear only once. The source material was CD8+ T cells from PBMCs. These receptors all come from a human donor in good health. The CDR3 runs from the conserved cysteine through the conserved F or W. The D gene is left open where the match is weak.

D gene: .; J gene: TRBJ2-7; V gene: TRBV25-1; CDR3 protein: CASSFRWGRYEQYF
D gene: TRBD2; J gene: TRBJ2-1; V gene: TRBV7-2; CDR3 protein: CASAASGGYNEQFF
D gene: .; J gene: TRBJ1-2; V gene: TRBV12-3/TRBV12-4; CDR3 protein: CASSQGIYGYTF
D gene: .; J gene: TRBJ1-2; V gene: TRBV5-1; CDR3 protein: CASSFADNYGYTF
D gene: .; J gene: TRBJ1-2; V gene: TRBV6-9; CDR3 protein: CAPGLNYGYTF
D gene: .; J gene: TRBJ2-3; V gene: TRBV24-1; CDR3 protein: CATSDLGADTDTQYF
D gene: .; J gene: TRBJ1-5; V gene: TRBV7-9; CDR3 protein: CASSSEGIQPQHF
D gene: .; J gene: TRBJ2-1; V gene: TRBV18; CDR3 protein: CASSPLGGEQFF
D gene: .; J gene: TRBJ1-1; V gene: TRBV6-5; CDR3 protein: CASSSVGTEAFF
D gene: TRBD1; J gene: TRBJ2-1; V gene: TRBV7-9; CDR3 protein: CASSPGQGVSNEQFF
D gene: TRBD1; J gene: TRBJ2-3; V gene: TRBV20-1; CDR3 protein: CSAFTGVGVKDTQYF
D gene: .; J gene: TRBJ2-5; V gene: TRBV27; CDR3 protein: CASSPGSGGGSETQYF
D gene: TRBD2; J gene: TRBJ2-1; V gene: TRBV28; CDR3 protein: CASHSGSTHNEQFF
D gene: TRBD2; J gene: TRBJ2-1; V gene: TRBV27; CDR3 protein: CASSFLAGGLNEQFF
D gene: TRBD1; J gene: TRBJ1-2; V gene: TRBV7-6; CDR3 protein: CASSERQGLDRWGYTF
D gene: TRBD2; J gene: TRBJ2-2; V gene: TRBV29-1; CDR3 protein: CSVETSGANTGELFF
D gene: .; J gene: TRBJ2-7; V gene: TRBV2; CDR3 protein: CASMGRGYEQYF
D gene: TRBD2; J gene: TRBJ2-7; V gene: TRBV15; CDR3 protein: CATSRPGEGIGEQYF
D gene: TRBD1; J gene: TRBJ2-5; V gene: TRBV19; CDR3 protein: CAPCRRGPETQYF
D gene: .; J gene: TRBJ2-1; V gene: TRBV4-3; CDR3 protein: CASSQANGLYNEQFF